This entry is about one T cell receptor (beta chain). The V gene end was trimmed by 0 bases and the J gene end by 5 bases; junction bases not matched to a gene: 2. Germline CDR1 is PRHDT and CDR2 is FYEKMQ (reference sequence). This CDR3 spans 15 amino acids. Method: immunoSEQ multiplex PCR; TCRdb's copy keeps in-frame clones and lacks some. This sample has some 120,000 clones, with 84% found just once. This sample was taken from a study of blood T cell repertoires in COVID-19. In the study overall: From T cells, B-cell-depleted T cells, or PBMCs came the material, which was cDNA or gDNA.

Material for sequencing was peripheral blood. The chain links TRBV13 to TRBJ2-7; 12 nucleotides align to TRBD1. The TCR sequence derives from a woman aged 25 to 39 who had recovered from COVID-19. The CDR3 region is CASSLGGDRGHEQYF. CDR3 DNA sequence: TGTGCCAGCAGCTTAGGTGGGGACAGGGGGCACGAGCAGTACTTC.